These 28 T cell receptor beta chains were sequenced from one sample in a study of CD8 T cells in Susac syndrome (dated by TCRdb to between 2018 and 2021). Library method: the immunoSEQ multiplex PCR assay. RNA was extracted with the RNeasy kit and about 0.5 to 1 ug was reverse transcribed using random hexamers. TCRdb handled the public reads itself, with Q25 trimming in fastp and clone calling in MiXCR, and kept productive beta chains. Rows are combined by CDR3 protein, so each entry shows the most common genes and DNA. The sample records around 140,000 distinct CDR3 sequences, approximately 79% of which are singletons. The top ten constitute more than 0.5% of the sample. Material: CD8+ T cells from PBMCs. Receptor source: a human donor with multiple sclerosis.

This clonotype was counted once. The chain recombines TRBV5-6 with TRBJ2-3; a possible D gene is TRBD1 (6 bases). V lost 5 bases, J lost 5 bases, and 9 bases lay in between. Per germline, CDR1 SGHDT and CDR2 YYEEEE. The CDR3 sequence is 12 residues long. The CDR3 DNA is TGTGCCAGCAGTAGAGGGGGAGATACGCAGTATTTT. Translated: CASSRGGDTQYF.

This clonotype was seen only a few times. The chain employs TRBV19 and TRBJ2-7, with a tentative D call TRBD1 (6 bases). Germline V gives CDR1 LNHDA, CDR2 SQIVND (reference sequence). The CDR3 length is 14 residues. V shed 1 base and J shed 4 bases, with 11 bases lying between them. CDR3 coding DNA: TGTGCCAGTAGTATAGTTTCAGGGGAATACGAGCAGTACTTC. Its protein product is CASSIVSGEYEQYF.

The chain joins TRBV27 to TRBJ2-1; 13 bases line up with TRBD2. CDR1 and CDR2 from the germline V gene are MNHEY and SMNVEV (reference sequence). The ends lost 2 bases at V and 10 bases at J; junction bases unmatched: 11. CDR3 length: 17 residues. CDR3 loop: CASSLQLAGGLGSEQFF. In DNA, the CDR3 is TGTGCCAGCAGTTTACAACTAGCGGGAGGGCTCGGGTCGGAGCAGTTCTTC.

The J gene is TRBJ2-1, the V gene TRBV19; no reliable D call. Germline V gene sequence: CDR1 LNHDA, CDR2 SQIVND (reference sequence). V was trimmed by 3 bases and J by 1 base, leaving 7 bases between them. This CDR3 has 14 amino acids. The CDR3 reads CASSIGGSYNEQFF. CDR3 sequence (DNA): TGTGCCAGTAGTATCGGTGGGTCCTACAATGAGCAGTTCTTC.

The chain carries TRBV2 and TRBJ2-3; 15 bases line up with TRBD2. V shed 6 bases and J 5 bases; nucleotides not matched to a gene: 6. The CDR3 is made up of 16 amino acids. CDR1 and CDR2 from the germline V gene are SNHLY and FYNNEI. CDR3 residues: CASSPGLAGGGDTQYF. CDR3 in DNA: TGTGCCAGCAGCCCCGGACTAGCGGGGGGGGGAGATACGCAGTATTTT.

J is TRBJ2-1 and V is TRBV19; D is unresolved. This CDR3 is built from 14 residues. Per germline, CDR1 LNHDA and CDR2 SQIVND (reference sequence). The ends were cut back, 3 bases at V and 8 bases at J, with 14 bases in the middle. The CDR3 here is CASSIPTLADEQFF. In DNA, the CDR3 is TGTGCCAGTAGTATTCCTACCCTGGCGGATGAGCAGTTCTTC.

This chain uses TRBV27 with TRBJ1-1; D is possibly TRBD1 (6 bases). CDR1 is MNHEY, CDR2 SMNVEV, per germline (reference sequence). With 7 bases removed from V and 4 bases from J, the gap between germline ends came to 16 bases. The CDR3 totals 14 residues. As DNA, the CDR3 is TGTGCCAGCATCCACCTAGGCAGGGGCACTGAAGCTTTCTTT. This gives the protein CASIHLGRGTEAFF.

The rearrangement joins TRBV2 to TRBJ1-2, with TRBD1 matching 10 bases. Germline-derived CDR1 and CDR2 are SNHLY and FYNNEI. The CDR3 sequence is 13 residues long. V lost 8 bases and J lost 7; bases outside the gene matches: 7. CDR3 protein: CASEGTGDFGYTF. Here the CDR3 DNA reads TGTGCCAGCGAAGGGACAGGGGACTTTGGCTACACCTTC.

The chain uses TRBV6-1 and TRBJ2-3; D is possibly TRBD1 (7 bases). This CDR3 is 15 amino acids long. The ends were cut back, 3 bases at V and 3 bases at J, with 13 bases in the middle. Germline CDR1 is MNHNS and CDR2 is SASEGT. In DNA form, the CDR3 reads TGTGCCAGCAGTGAGCGACAGGGAGGAACAGATACGCAGTATTTT. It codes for CASSERQGGTDTQYF.

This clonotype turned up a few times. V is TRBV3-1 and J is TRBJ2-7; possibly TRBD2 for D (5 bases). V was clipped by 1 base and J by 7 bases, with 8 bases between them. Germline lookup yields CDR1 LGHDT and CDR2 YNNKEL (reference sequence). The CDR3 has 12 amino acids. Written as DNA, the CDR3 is TGTGCCAGCAGCCAAGGCGCGGGTGAGCAGTACTTC. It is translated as CASSQGAGEQYF.

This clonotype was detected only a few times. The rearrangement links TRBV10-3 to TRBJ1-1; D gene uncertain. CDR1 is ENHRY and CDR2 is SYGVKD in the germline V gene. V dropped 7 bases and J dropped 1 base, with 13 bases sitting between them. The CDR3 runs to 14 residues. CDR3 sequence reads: CAINQNSQNTEAFF. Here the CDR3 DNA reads TGTGCCATCAATCAGAATAGTCAGAACACTGAAGCTTTCTTT.

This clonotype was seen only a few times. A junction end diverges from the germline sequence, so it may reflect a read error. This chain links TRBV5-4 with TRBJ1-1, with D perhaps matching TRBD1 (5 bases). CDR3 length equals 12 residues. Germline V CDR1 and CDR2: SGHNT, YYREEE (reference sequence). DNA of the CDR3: TGTGCCAGCAGCGGGACGGACACCGAAGCTTTCTTT. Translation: CASSGTDTEAFF.

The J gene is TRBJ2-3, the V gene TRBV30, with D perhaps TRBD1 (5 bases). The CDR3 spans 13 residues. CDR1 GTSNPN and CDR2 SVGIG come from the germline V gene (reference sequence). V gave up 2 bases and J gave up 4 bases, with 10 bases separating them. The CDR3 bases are TGTGCCTGGAGTTCCACAGGCCCAGATACGCAGTATTTT. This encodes CAWSSTGPDTQYF. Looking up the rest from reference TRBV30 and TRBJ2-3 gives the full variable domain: SQTIHQWPATLVQPVGSPLSLECTVEGTSNPNLYWYRQAAGRGLQLLFYSVGIGQISSEVPQNLSASRPQDRQFILSSKKLLLSDSGFYLCAWSSTGPDTQYFGPGTRLTVL.

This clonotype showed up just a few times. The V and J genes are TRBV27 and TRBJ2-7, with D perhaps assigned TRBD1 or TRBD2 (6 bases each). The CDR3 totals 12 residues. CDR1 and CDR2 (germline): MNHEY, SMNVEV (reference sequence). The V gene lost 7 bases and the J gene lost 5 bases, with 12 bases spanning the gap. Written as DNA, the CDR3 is TGTGCCAGCACCGGGGGCCCCCACGAGCAGTACTTC. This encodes CASTGGPHEQYF.

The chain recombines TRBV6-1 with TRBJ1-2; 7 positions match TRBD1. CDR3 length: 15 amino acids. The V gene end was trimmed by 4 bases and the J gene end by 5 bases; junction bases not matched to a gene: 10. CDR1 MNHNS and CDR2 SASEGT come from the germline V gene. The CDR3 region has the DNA TGTGCCAGCAGTGGAAGCGACAGGGCGAAATATGGCTACACCTTC. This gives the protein CASSGSDRAKYGYTF.

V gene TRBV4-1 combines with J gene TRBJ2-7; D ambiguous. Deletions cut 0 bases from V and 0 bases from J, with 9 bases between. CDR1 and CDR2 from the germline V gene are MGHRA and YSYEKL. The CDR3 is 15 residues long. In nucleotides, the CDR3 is TGCGCCAGCAGCCAAGAGCTTGTTGGCTCCTACGAGCAGTACTTC. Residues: CASSQELVGSYEQYF.

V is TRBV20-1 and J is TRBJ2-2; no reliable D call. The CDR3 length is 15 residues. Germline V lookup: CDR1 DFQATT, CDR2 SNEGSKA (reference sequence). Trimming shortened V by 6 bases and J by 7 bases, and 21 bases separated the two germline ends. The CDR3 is CSANPWTEDGGELFF. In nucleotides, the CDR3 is TGCAGTGCAAATCCATGGACCGAGGATGGCGGGGAGCTGTTTTTT.

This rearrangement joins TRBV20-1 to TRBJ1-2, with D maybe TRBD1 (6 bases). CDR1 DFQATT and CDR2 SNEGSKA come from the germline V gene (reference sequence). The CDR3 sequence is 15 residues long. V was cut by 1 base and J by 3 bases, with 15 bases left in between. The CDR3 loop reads CSARALPGAYYGYTF. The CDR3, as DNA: TGCAGTGCTAGAGCCTTACCAGGGGCCTACTATGGCTACACCTTC.

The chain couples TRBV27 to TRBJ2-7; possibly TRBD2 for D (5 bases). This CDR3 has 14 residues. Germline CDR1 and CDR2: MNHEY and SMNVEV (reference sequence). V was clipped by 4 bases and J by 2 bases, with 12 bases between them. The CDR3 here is CASSSGLFPYEQYV. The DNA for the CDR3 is TGTGCCAGCAGTTCCGGACTCTTTCCCTACGAGCAGTACGTC.

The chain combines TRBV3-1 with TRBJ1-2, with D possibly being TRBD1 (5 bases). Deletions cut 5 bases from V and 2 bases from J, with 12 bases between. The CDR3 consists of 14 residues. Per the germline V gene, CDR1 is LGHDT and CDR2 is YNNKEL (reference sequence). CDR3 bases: TGTGCCAGCAGCAGAGACCGGGACAACTATGGCTACACCTTC. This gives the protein CASSRDRDNYGYTF.

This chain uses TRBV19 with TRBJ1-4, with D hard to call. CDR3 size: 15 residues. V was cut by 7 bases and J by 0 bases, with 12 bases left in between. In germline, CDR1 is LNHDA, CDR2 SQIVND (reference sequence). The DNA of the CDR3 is TGTGCCAGTAAGTCGGCAGCTTCAACTAATGAAAAACTGTTTTTT. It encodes CASKSAASTNEKLFF.

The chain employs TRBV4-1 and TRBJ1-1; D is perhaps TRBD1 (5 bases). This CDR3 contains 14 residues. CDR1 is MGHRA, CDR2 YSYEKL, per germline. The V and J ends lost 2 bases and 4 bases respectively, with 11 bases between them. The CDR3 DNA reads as TGCGCCAGCAGCCAACTGGCCGGGGGCACTGAAGCTTTCTTT. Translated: CASSQLAGGTEAFF.

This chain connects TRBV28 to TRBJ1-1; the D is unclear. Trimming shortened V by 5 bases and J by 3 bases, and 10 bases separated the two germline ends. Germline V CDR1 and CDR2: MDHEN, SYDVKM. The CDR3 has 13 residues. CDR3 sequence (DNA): TGTGCCAGCAGTCCTCTAGAACACACTGAAGCTTTCTTT. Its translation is CASSPLEHTEAFF.

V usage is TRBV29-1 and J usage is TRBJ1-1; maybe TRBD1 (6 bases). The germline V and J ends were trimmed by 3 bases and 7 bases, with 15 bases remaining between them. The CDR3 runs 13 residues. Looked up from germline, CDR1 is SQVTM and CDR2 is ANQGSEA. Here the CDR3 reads CSVEPEDSVEAFF. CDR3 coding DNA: TGCAGCGTTGAGCCGGAGGACAGTGTTGAAGCTTTCTTT.

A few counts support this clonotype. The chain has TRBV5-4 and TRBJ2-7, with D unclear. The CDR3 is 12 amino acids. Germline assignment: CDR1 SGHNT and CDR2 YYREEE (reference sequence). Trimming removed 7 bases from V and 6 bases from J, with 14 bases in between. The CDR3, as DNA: TGTGCCAGCGTCGGCGCTAGTGGCGAGCAGTACGTC. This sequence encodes CASVGASGEQYV.

This chain's CDR3 is CASSDQGRQPQHF. In nucleotides, the CDR3 is TGTGCCAGCAGTGATCAGGGGCGTCAGCCCCAGCATTTT. The V and J genes are TRBV12-3 or TRBV12-4 and TRBJ1-5; D is perhaps TRBD1 (6 bases). V lost 5 bases to trimming and J lost 6 bases, with 11 bases between them. The CDR3 runs 13 residues.

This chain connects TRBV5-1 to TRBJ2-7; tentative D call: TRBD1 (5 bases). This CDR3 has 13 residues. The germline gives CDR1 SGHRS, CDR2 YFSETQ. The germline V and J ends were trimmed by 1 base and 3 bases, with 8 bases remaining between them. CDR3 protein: CASSLYRHYEQYF. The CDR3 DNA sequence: TGCGCCAGCAGCTTGTACAGGCACTACGAGCAGTACTTC.

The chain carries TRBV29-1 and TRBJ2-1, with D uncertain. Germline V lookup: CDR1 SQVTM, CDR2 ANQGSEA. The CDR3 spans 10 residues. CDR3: CAARNNEQFF. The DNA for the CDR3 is TGCGCAGCTAGGAACAATGAGCAGTTCTTC.